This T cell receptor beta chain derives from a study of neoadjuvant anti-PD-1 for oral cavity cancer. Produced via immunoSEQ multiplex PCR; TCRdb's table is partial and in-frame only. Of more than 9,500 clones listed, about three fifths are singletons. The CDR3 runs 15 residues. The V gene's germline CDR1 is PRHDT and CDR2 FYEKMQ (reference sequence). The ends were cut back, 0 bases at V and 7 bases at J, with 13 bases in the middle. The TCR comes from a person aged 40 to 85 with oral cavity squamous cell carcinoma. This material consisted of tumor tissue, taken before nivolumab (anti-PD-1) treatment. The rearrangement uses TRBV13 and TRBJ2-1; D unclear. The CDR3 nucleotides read TGTGCCAGCAGCTTAGGCCTGGGCAGCCTAAATGAGCAGTTCTTC. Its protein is CASSLGLGSLNEQFF.